These 3 T cell receptor beta chains were sequenced from one sample in a study of blood T cell repertoires in COVID-19. The repertoire was sequenced with immunoSEQ multiplex PCR; TCRdb's copy has only in-frame clones and lacks some. This sample has about 140,000 clones, with around 88% found just once. What was sequenced was peripheral blood. These receptors all stem from a woman aged 55-70 years with acute or convalescent COVID-19.

The chain carries TRBV7-9 and TRBJ1-6; TRBD1 matches 8 bases. Germline V gene lookup returns CDR1 SEHNR and CDR2 FQNEAQ (reference sequence). With V trimmed by 2 bases and J by 9 bases, 0 bases remained unmatched. CDR3 size: 13 residues. The CDR3 reads CASSLTGGSPLHF. The CDR3, as DNA: TGTGCCAGCAGCTTAACAGGGGGTTCACCCCTCCACTTT.

CDR3: CASSIGQGVYNEQYF. CDR3 bases: TGTGCCAGTAGTATTGGGCAGGGGGTATACAACGAGCAGTACTTC. The genes are TRBV19 and TRBJ2-7; 7 bases match TRBD1. Germline V gene lookup returns CDR1 LNHDA and CDR2 SQIVND (reference sequence). CDR3 length: 15 amino acids. V lost 3 bases to trimming and J lost 5 bases; unmatched junction nucleotides: 10. The complete variable domain, with remaining parts taken from reference TRBV19 and TRBJ2-7, reads DGGITQSPKYLFRKEGQNVTLSCEQNLNHDAMYWYRQDPGQGLRLIYYSQIVNDFQKGDIAEGYSVSREKKESFPLTVTSAQKNPTAFYLCASSIGQGVYNEQYFGPGTRLTVT.

The J gene is TRBJ2-2, the V gene TRBV5-6; D is perhaps TRBD2 (5 bases). The germline V gene encodes CDR1 SGHDT and CDR2 YYEEEE. The CDR3 sequence is 14 residues long. Trimming shortened V by 1 base and J by 4 bases, and 8 bases separated the two germline ends. CDR3 nucleotides: TGTGCCAGCAGCTTGTGGCGGGCCACCGGGGAGCTGTTTTTT. This sequence encodes CASSLWRATGELFF.